These T cell receptor beta chains were read from a single sample in a study of post-analysis software for immune sequencing data. One entry per CDR3 protein results from TCRdb running MiXCR on the PCR reads. Found here are 170,000 or so distinct CDR3 sequences, approximately 31% of them singletons; the top ten hold approximately 1.6%. Sequencing used blood. Receptors were obtained from a girl aged 5-17 years with multiple sclerosis. Both conserved end residues are part of each CDR3.

CDR3 length: 15
V gene: TRBV28
CDR3 protein: CASSLPEGVLTEAFF

CDR3 length: 11
V gene: TRBV5-6
CDR3 protein: CASSSSYGYTF

CDR3 length: 15
V gene: TRBV2
CDR3 protein: CTSSEGGTSYNEQFF

CDR3 length: 14
V gene: TRBV12-3/TRBV12-4
CDR3 protein: CASSLTTGYTEAFF

CDR3 length: 15
V gene: TRBV27
CDR3 protein: CASSPKGWGNTEAFF

CDR3 length: 12
V gene: TRBV20-1
CDR3 protein: CSARGIEYEQYF

CDR3 length: 12
V gene: TRBV29-1
CDR3 protein: CSVEDGRDRAFF

CDR3 length: 12
V gene: TRBV11-2
CDR3 protein: CASSLGPHEAFF

CDR3 length: 14
V gene: TRBV2
CDR3 protein: CASRDSGGNQPQHF

CDR3 length: 15
V gene: TRBV5-6
CDR3 protein: CASSRRMAGANVLTF

CDR3 length: 16
V gene: TRBV20-1
CDR3 protein: CSARLTGGGGNTEAFF

CDR3 length: 14
V gene: TRBV7-8
CDR3 protein: CASSLSQGENIQYF

CDR3 length: 11
V gene: TRBV20-1
CDR3 protein: CSAKTGVGYTF

CDR3 length: 16
V gene: TRBV3-1
CDR3 protein: CASSQRTGANNYGYTF

CDR3 length: 15
V gene: TRBV3-1
CDR3 protein: CASSQGEQFNQPQHF

CDR3 length: 17
V gene: TRBV20-1
CDR3 protein: CSASTSTSGGPKDTQYF

CDR3 length: 15
V gene: TRBV7-2
CDR3 protein: CASSLSGQGSEKLFF

CDR3 length: 13
V gene: TRBV20-1
CDR3 protein: CSARAVDRSGYTF

CDR3 length: 14
V gene: TRBV27
CDR3 protein: CASRSAWVDSEAFF

CDR3 length: 18
V gene: TRBV4-2
CDR3 protein: CASSQEGVIFTAKNIQYF

CDR3 length: 11
V gene: TRBV24-1
CDR3 protein: CATKTITEAFF

CDR3 length: 13
V gene: TRBV7-6
CDR3 protein: CASSQIGNTEAFF

CDR3 length: 18
V gene: TRBV5-1
CDR3 protein: CASSLEAFAGGPVETQYF

CDR3 length: 13
V gene: TRBV12-3/TRBV12-4
CDR3 protein: CASSPNGRDEAFF

CDR3 length: 12
V gene: TRBV29-1
CDR3 protein: CSVRRWDTEAFF

CDR3 length: 16
V gene: TRBV5-1
CDR3 protein: CASRIAGLISTDAQYF

CDR3 length: 18
V gene: TRBV4-1
CDR3 protein: CASSQEVQGATYNSPLHF

CDR3 length: 15
V gene: TRBV5-1
CDR3 protein: CASSLVPMGNQPQHF

CDR3 length: 13
V gene: TRBV5-1
CDR3 protein: CASSLVVRLTQYF

CDR3 length: 14
V gene: TRBV6-6
CDR3 protein: CASGLTSGRYEQYF

CDR3 length: 15
V gene: TRBV7-2
CDR3 protein: CASSLGGPATSPLHF

CDR3 length: 14
V gene: TRBV5-6
CDR3 protein: CASSLEETVETQYF

CDR3 length: 14
V gene: TRBV20-1
CDR3 protein: CSARGGADNQPQHF

CDR3 length: 13
V gene: TRBV24-1
CDR3 protein: CATSDRDYYGYTF

CDR3 length: 13
V gene: TRBV12-5
CDR3 protein: CASGLVDGGTQYF

CDR3 length: 14
V gene: TRBV7-2
CDR3 protein: CASSLMDRGDEQYF

CDR3 length: 14
V gene: TRBV6-1
CDR3 protein: CASTPQRGTREQFF

CDR3 length: 18
V gene: TRBV18
CDR3 protein: CASSPLGRAGGFYNEQFF

CDR3 length: 17
V gene: TRBV28
CDR3 protein: CASSHRDRLAGSNEQFF

CDR3 length: 17
V gene: TRBV12-3/TRBV12-4
CDR3 protein: CASILPEGQGERETQYF

CDR3 length: 17
V gene: TRBV3-1
CDR3 protein: CASSQDSSAAGQETQYF

CDR3 length: 16
V gene: TRBV4-1
CDR3 protein: CASGQFGLASFYEQYF

CDR3 length: 16
V gene: TRBV5-1
CDR3 protein: CASSLAEVLAAETQYF

CDR3 length: 14
V gene: TRBV27
CDR3 protein: CASRQGGNYNEQFF

CDR3 length: 15
V gene: TRBV20-1
CDR3 protein: CSGGPSGGLQETQYF

CDR3 length: 14
V gene: TRBV10-3
CDR3 protein: CAIRGTGRDNEQFF